The 9 T cell receptor beta chains presented below share a single source sample, sequenced in a study of T cells after posttransplantation cyclophosphamide. The table came from immunoSEQ multiplex PCR; TCRdb's copy has only in-frame clones and leaves some out. The sample holds roughly 35,000 clones, and no clone turns up only once. The sample consisted of PBMCs. The source is a woman aged 45-65 years in good health and a related stem cell transplant donor.

This clone was observed many times. The gene calls are TRBV6-5 and TRBJ1-5, with D possibly matching TRBD1 (6 bases). The germline CDR1 and CDR2 sequences are MNHEY and SVGAGI. Trimming shortened V by 4 bases and J by 7 bases, and 11 bases separated the two germline ends. The CDR3 consists of 13 residues. CDR3 loop: CASSSQGNQPQHF. CDR3 nucleotides: TGTGCCAGCAGTTCACAGGGAAACCAGCCCCAGCATTTT.

This clone was recorded many times. The chain is built from TRBV7-8 and TRBJ1-5; weak D call: TRBD1 (5 bases). CDR1 is SGHVS, CDR2 FQNEAQ, per germline. CDR3 length: 16 amino acids. Trimming cost V 1 base and J 0 bases, with 10 bases left between them. The CDR3 here is CASSLGSGGSNQPQHF. In DNA form, the CDR3 reads TGTGCCAGCAGCTTAGGATCGGGGGGTAGCAATCAGCCCCAGCATTTT.

This clone was observed at least ten times. The V call is TRBV7-2, the J call TRBJ2-2, with TRBD2 as a possible D gene (5 bases). The ends were cut back, 4 bases at V and 3 bases at J, with 9 bases in the middle. The CDR3 spans 14 residues. Germline lookup yields CDR1 SGHTA and CDR2 FQGNSA. This CDR3 reads CASSSRGYTGELFF. The CDR3 DNA follows: TGTGCCAGCAGCTCCCGGGGTTACACCGGGGAGCTGTTTTTT.

This clone was detected ten times or more. The chain is built from TRBV7-2 and TRBJ2-1; the D call may be TRBD1 or TRBD2 (6 bases each). CDR1 SGHTA and CDR2 FQGNSA come from the germline V gene. Trimming took off 2 bases at V and 7 bases at J, with 18 bases between the two ends. The CDR3 contains 16 residues. The CDR3 DNA follows: TGTGCCAGCAGCTTATTCGGCGGGACAAATGTAAATGAGCAGTTCTTC. Amino acids: CASSLFGGTNVNEQFF. The whole variable domain, filled in from reference TRBV7-2 and TRBJ2-1, reads GAGVSQSPSNKVTEKGKDVELRCDPISGHTALYWYRQSLGQGLEFLIYFQGNSAPDKSGLPSDRFSAERTGGSVSTLTIQRTQQEDSAVYLCASSLFGGTNVNEQFFGPGTRLTVL.

V gene TRBV27 combines with J gene TRBJ1-5, with TRBD1 identical over 7 bases. The CDR3 is 13 residues long. Trimming removed 6 bases from V and 1 base from J; junction bases left unmatched: 0. CDR1 and CDR2 from the germline V gene are MNHEY and SMNVEV (reference sequence). CDR3 amino acids: CASRQGSNQPQHF. CDR3 DNA sequence: TGTGCCAGCAGACAGGGGAGCAATCAGCCCCAGCATTTT.

The genes are TRBV9 and TRBJ2-2; TRBD1 is a possible D gene (5 bases). The CDR3 is 14 amino acids. The ends were cut back, 1 base at V and 1 base at J, with 5 bases in the middle. Germline V lookup: CDR1 SGDLS, CDR2 YYNGEE. The CDR3 reads CASSVQGNTGELFF. The CDR3 DNA sequence: TGTGCCAGCAGCGTACAGGGGAACACCGGGGAGCTGTTTTTT.

In this sample, this clone turned up a few times. V is TRBV11-3 and J is TRBJ2-5, with 12 positions matching TRBD2. With 6 bases clipped from V and 7 bases from J, the junction kept 6 bases outside the gene matches. The CDR3 spans 14 residues. Germline V gene data show CDR1 as SGHNT and CDR2 as YENEEA. CDR3 protein: CASRWTSGAWTQYF. The CDR3, as DNA: TGTGCCAGCAGATGGACTAGCGGGGCTTGGACCCAGTACTTC.

Ten or more counts support this clone. The rearrangement links TRBV19 to TRBJ1-2, with unresolved D. The CDR3 spans 13 residues. Germline loops: CDR1 LNHDA, CDR2 SQIVND (reference sequence). Trimming cost V 8 bases and J 8 bases, with 18 bases left between them. The CDR3 loop reads CASPRSGSGGYTF. The CDR3 nucleotides are TGTGCCAGTCCCCGGTCGGGTTCGGGGGGCTACACCTTC.

This clone was detected many times. The chain carries TRBV27 and TRBJ2-7, with D maybe TRBD1 (5 bases). Germline V gives CDR1 MNHEY, CDR2 SMNVEV (reference sequence). This CDR3 has 13 residues. Trimming stripped 2 bases from V and 1 base from J, with 6 bases between. The CDR3 nucleotides read TGTGCCAGCAGTTTAGACAGTTCCTACGAGCAGTACTTC. Translated: CASSLDSSYEQYF.